These 28 T cell receptor beta chains originate from one sample sequenced in a study of post-analysis software for immune sequencing data. Study conclusions and caveats: Patients had higher frequencies than controls of roughly 5 TRBV segments, including TRBV5-6, TRBV5-1 and TRBV20-1.

No antigen has been assigned to these receptors. Unique-molecular-identifier-tagged TCR beta cDNA libraries were used. A single record per CDR3 protein comes from TCRdb applying MiXCR to the PCR reads. Among roughly 650,000 distinct CDR3 sequences listed, 59% were seen once. What was sequenced was blood. These receptor sequences come from a girl aged 2-10 years with multiple sclerosis.

This rearrangement joins TRBV7-9 to TRBJ1-2; 8 bases fit TRBD1. The CDR3 extends over 14 amino acids. Germline loops: CDR1 SEHNR, CDR2 FQNEAQ (reference sequence). V was clipped by 5 bases and J by 6 bases; unmatched bases: 8. This chain's CDR3 is CASSPSGQGHGYTF. The DNA of the CDR3 is TGTGCCAGCAGCCCCAGCGGACAGGGACATGGCTACACCTTC.

This chain connects TRBV29-1 to TRBJ1-1, with D unclear. Germline V lookup: CDR1 SQVTM, CDR2 ANQGSEA. Trimming took off 7 bases at V and 0 bases at J, with 12 bases between the two ends. This CDR3 comprises 13 residues. The CDR3 sequence is CSAWANLNTEAFF. In DNA form, the CDR3 reads TGCAGCGCGTGGGCCAACTTGAACACTGAAGCTTTCTTT.

This chain uses TRBV20-1 with TRBJ2-5; 9 positions match TRBD1. The assigned J gene may be wrong: the sequence end matches TRBJ2-7 better. Per germline, CDR1 DFQATT and CDR2 SNEGSKA (reference sequence). The CDR3 runs 15 residues. Here the CDR3 reads CSANLPGTGSYEQYF. Written as DNA, the CDR3 is TGCAGTGCTAATCTCCCCGGGACAGGGTCGTACGAGCAGTACTTC.

The chain combines TRBV9 with TRBJ1-6; tentatively, D is TRBD1 (5 bases). Trimming cost V 3 bases and J 9 bases, with 16 bases left between them. There are 15 residues in the CDR3. Germline-derived CDR1 and CDR2 are SGDLS and YYNGEE. This chain's CDR3 is CASSDGILGGSPLHF. The CDR3 bases are TGTGCCAGCAGCGATGGGATACTCGGGGGTTCACCCCTCCACTTT.

V and J are TRBV20-1 and TRBJ1-2, with unresolved D. Germline CDR1 and CDR2: DFQATT and SNEGSKA (reference sequence). V lost 6 bases and J lost 9, with 14 bases in between. This CDR3 spans 11 amino acids. This CDR3 reads CSAPTEVSYTF. CDR3 coding DNA: TGCAGTGCCCCGACCGAGGTCAGCTACACCTTC.

The rearrangement uses TRBV6-1 and TRBJ2-4, with D hard to call. The V and J ends lost 7 bases and 3 bases respectively, with 4 bases between them. The CDR3 has 11 residues. Germline V gene lookup returns CDR1 MNHNS and CDR2 SASEGT. The CDR3 loop reads CASTRKNIQYF. CDR3 bases: TGTGCCAGCACCCGCAAAAACATTCAGTACTTC.

This clonotype was observed a single time. The chain combines TRBV10-2 with TRBJ2-7; either TRBD1 or TRBD2 may fit D (6 bases each). This CDR3 region has 12 residues. With 10 bases removed from V and 2 bases from J, the gap between germline ends came to 12 bases. Germline V gene lookup returns CDR1 WSHSY and CDR2 SAAADI. Written as DNA, the CDR3 is TGCGCCACACGGGGGCCTGCCTACGAGCAGTACTTC. Its protein product is CATRGPAYEQYF.

This chain connects TRBV7-9 to TRBJ2-7, with D perhaps TRBD2 (6 bases). Trimming shortened V by 3 bases and J by 5 bases, and 11 bases separated the two germline ends. This CDR3 region has 13 residues. Germline-derived CDR1 and CDR2 are SEHNR and FQNEAQ (reference sequence). The CDR3 coding sequence is TGTGCCAGCAGCTTCGGGGGAAGCGACGAGCAGTACTTC. This gives the protein CASSFGGSDEQYF.

This clonotype was counted between two and nine times. V usage is TRBV6-6 and J usage is TRBJ2-4; possibly TRBD1 or TRBD2 for D (5 bases each). The J call may be faulty, since TRBJ2-7 better matches the DNA end. The CDR3 covers 13 residues. The germline V gene has CDR1 MNHNY and CDR2 SVGAGI (reference sequence). Here the CDR3 DNA reads TGTGCCAGCATGCGCCGGGGCTACTACGAGCAGTACTTC. It is translated as CASMRRGYYEQYF.

CDR3 DNA: TGTGCCAGCTCTGCATCAAGCTCCTACAATGAGCAGTTCTTC. Its protein product is CASSASSSYNEQFF. The chain links TRBV18 to TRBJ2-1; D call uncertain. The ends were cut back, 6 bases at V and 0 bases at J, with 9 bases in the middle. Germline V gene data show CDR1 as KGHSH and CDR2 as LQKENI. The CDR3 is made up of 14 amino acids.

J is TRBJ1-5 and V is TRBV20-1; 8 bases align to TRBD1. Germline trimming cut 3 bases from V and 3 bases from J; bases unmatched to any gene: 4. This CDR3 has 14 amino acids. The germline gives CDR1 DFQATT, CDR2 SNEGSKA (reference sequence). CDR3: CSASLQGVNQPQHF. CDR3 DNA sequence: TGCAGTGCTAGCTTACAGGGGGTCAATCAGCCCCAGCATTTT.

The CDR3 spells CASSQPGTDPYEQYF. Written as DNA, the CDR3 is TGCGCCAGCAGCCAGCCAGGGACCGACCCCTACGAGCAGTACTTC. The chain carries TRBV4-1 and TRBJ2-7; tentatively, D is TRBD1 or TRBD2 (5 bases each). The CDR3 loop spans 15 amino acids. Germline V gene sequence: CDR1 MGHRA, CDR2 YSYEKL. V was trimmed by 3 bases and J by 2 bases, leaving 14 bases between them.

The table lists this clonotype with a count of one. V usage is TRBV20-1 and J usage is TRBJ1-2, with 7 bases matching TRBD1. CDR1 is DFQATT and CDR2 is SNEGSKA in the germline V gene (reference sequence). The CDR3 contains 12 residues. The ends lost 6 bases at V and 6 bases at J; junction bases unmatched: 7. DNA for the CDR3: TGCAGTGCCAAATCCAGGGGGGATGGCTACACCTTC. It specifies CSAKSRGDGYTF.

The chain carries TRBV6-5 and TRBJ2-1; 11 bases are a match to TRBD2. The tail of the sequence fits TRBJ2-7 better, so the J call may be wrong. From germline, CDR1 is MNHEY and CDR2 SVGAGI. The CDR3 is made up of 16 amino acids. The CDR3 reads CASSYSTGLAAYEQYF. CDR3 DNA sequence: TGTGCCAGCAGTTACTCGACGGGACTAGCGGCCTACGAGCAGTACTTC.

This clonotype was counted a few times. CDR3 protein: CASSRGTGGSGANVLTF. CDR3 bases: TGTGCCAGCAGTCGGGGGACAGGGGGTTCAGGGGCCAACGTCCTGACTTTC. This rearrangement joins TRBV6-1 to TRBJ2-6, with 11 nucleotides matching TRBD1. This CDR3 spans 17 amino acids. J lost 4 bases, V lost 5 bases, and 7 bases had no gene match. The germline V gene encodes CDR1 MNHNS and CDR2 SASEGT.

The chain links TRBV3-1 to TRBJ2-3; D is unresolved. Looked up from germline, CDR1 is LGHDT and CDR2 is YNNKEL (reference sequence). This CDR3 is built from 13 residues. The ends were cut back, 4 bases at V and 1 base at J, with 6 bases in the middle. The CDR3 sequence is CASSRGGTDTQYF. The DNA for the CDR3 is TGTGCCAGCAGCCGTGGCGGCACAGATACGCAGTATTTT.

The chain recombines TRBV12-3 or TRBV12-4 with TRBJ2-1; 12 bases line up with TRBD1. Trimming cost V 4 bases and J 15 bases; bases outside gene matches: 10. The CDR3 contains 14 residues. The CDR3 DNA sequence: TGTGCCAGCAGTTCCACCGGGACAGGGGGCCTAGGGTTCTTC. This translates into CASSSTGTGGLGFF.

V usage is TRBV10-3 and J usage is TRBJ1-2; possible D gene TRBD1, 6 bases. Trimming left V 3 bases short and J 7 bases short, with 18 bases between. Germline CDR1 is ENHRY and CDR2 is SYGVKD. The CDR3 has 15 amino acids. The CDR3 is CAISEKGGGHGGYTF. The CDR3 DNA reads TGTGCCATCAGTGAAAAGGGGGGTGGACACGGTGGCTACACCTTC.

This chain links TRBV4-2 with TRBJ2-1, with D possibly TRBD2 on 5 matching bases. This CDR3 spans 13 amino acids. Trimming took off 1 base at V and 8 bases at J, with 9 bases between the two ends. Germline V gene lookup returns CDR1 LGHNA and CDR2 YNFKEQ. Here the CDR3 reads CASSQAAADEQFF. CDR3 nucleotides: TGTGCCAGCAGCCAAGCCGCAGCGGATGAGCAGTTCTTC.

CDR3 sequence reads: CASSILQIGSNQPQHF. CDR3 sequence (DNA): TGTGCCAGCAGTATTCTACAGATTGGAAGCAATCAGCCCCAGCATTTT. The rearrangement links TRBV6-1 to TRBJ1-5; the D is unclear. Trimming cost V 5 bases and J 1 base, with 15 bases left between them. The CDR3 loop spans 16 amino acids. Germline loops: CDR1 MNHNS, CDR2 SASEGT.

The rearrangement uses TRBV7-3 and TRBJ2-1, with a possible D match to TRBD2 (6 bases). This CDR3 comprises 14 residues. The germline V gene has CDR1 SGHTA and CDR2 FQGTGA. Trimming removed 4 bases from V and 7 bases from J, with 14 bases in between. CDR3 sequence (DNA): TGTGCCAGCAGCTATGGTAGCGGAGGGAATGAGCAGTTCTTC. It specifies CASSYGSGGNEQFF.

The chain joins TRBV20-1 to TRBJ2-3; D uncertain. CDR3 size: 13 residues. The germline V gene encodes CDR1 DFQATT and CDR2 SNEGSKA (reference sequence). V was cut by 1 base and J by 2 bases, with 7 bases left in between. Written as DNA, the CDR3 is TGCAGTGCTAGAGTTTCGGCCACAGATACGCAGTATTTT. Its protein is CSARVSATDTQYF.

This clonotype has at least ten counts. J is TRBJ2-7 and V is TRBV6-2 or TRBV6-3; 7 nucleotides align to TRBD2. After removal of 7 bases from V and 0 bases from J, the junction contained 6 bases not matched to a gene. Per the germline V gene, CDR1 is MNHEY and CDR2 is SVGEGT. This CDR3 comprises 14 residues. The CDR3 is CASNPGLGSYEQYF. The CDR3 DNA is TGTGCCAGCAACCCCGGACTAGGCTCCTACGAGCAGTACTTC.

V is TRBV5-1 and J is TRBJ2-5, with D possibly TRBD1 on 6 matching bases. Germline V gene sequence: CDR1 SGHRS, CDR2 YFSETQ. Trimming took off 4 bases at V and 5 bases at J, with 15 bases between the two ends. CDR3 length: 14 amino acids. This chain's CDR3 is CASSPQGTSETQYF. CDR3 nucleotides: TGCGCCAGCAGCCCCCAGGGGACCAGTGAGACCCAGTACTTC.

Comment on this clonotype: The junction differs from germline at one of its ends, possibly a read error. The CDR3 sequence: CNAREGTSGYNEQFF. DNA for the CDR3: TGCAATGCTAGAGAGGGGACTAGCGGGTACAATGAGCAGTTCTTC. The rearrangement uses TRBV20-1 and TRBJ2-1, with 12 bases fitting TRBD2. The CDR3 totals 15 residues. Germline CDR1 reads DFQATT; CDR2 reads SNEGSKA (reference sequence).

The genes are TRBV4-2 and TRBJ1-2, with D hard to call. The CDR3 has 13 residues. Germline loops: CDR1 LGHNA, CDR2 YNFKEQ. V lost 3 bases and J lost 4, with 9 bases in between. CDR3 sequence reads: CASSHEGSYGYTF. CDR3 bases: TGTGCCAGCAGCCATGAGGGTTCCTATGGCTACACCTTC.

V is TRBV29-1 and J is TRBJ2-5; 9 positions match TRBD1. In germline, CDR1 is SQVTM, CDR2 ANQGSEA. CDR3 size: 13 residues. The V gene end was trimmed by 7 bases and the J gene end by 5 bases; junction bases not matched to a gene: 8. The chain's CDR3 is CSAGQGSGETQYF. CDR3 sequence (DNA): TGCAGCGCCGGACAGGGGAGTGGGGAGACCCAGTACTTC.

The chain recombines TRBV6-5 with TRBJ1-2; no clear D. Trimming removed 0 bases at V and 1 base at J, with 15 bases between. The CDR3 extends over 17 amino acids. Germline CDR1 and CDR2: MNHEY and SVGAGI. The CDR3 bases are TGTGCCAGCAGTTACTCGGCCAGGCCACTCAGTAACTATGGCTACACCTTC. Its protein product is CASSYSARPLSNYGYTF.